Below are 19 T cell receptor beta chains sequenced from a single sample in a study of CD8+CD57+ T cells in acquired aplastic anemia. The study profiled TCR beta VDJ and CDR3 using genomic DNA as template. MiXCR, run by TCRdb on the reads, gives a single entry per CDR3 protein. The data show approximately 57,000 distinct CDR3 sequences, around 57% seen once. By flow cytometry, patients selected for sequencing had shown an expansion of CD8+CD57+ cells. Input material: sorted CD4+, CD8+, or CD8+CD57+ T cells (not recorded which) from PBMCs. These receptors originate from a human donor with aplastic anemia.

CDR3 bases: TGTGCCATCAGTGAGTCATACTACGGGCAGCCCCAGCATTTT. Translating gives CAISESYYGQPQHF. The chain is built from TRBV10-3 and TRBJ1-5; no clear D. The CDR3 sequence is 14 residues long. V was shortened by 0 bases and J by 7 bases, with 10 bases between the two germline ends. In germline, CDR1 is ENHRY, CDR2 SYGVKD.

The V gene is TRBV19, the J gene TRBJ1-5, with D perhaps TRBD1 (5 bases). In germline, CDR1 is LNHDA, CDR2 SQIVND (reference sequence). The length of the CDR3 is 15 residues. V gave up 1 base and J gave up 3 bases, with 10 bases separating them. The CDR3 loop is CASSIGQGFNQPQHF. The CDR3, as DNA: TGTGCCAGTAGTATAGGGCAGGGCTTCAATCAGCCCCAGCATTTT.

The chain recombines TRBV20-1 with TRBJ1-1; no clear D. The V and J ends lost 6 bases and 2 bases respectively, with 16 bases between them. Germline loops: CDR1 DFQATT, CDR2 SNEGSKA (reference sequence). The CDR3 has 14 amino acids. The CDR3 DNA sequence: TGCAGTGCCACAAGAGGCACCTTAAACACTGAAGCTTTCTTT. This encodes CSATRGTLNTEAFF.

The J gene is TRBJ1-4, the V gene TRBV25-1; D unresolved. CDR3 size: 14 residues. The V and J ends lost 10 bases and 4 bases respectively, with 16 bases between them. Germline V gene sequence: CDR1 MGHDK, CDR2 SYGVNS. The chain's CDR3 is CATTPNTINEKLFF. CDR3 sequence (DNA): TGTGCCACCACCCCTAACACGATTAATGAAAAACTGTTTTTT.

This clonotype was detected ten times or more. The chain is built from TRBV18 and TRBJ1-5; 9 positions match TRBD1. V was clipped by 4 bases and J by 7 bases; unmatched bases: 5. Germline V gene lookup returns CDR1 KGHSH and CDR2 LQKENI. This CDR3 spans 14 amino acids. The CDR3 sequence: CASSLRDREQPQHF. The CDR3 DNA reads TGTGCCAGCTCACTCCGGGACAGGGAGCAGCCCCAGCATTTT.

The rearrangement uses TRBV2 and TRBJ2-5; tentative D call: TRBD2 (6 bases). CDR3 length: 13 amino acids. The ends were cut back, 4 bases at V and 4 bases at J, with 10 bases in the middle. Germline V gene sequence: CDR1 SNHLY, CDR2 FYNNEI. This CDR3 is CASSGLDGETQYF. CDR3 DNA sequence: TGTGCCAGCAGTGGACTAGATGGAGAGACCCAGTACTTC.

CDR3 sequence reads: CSPGQGNGYTF. The CDR3 DNA sequence: TGCAGCCCAGGACAGGGCAATGGCTACACCTTC. The gene calls are TRBV29-1 and TRBJ1-2, with 8 bases identical to TRBD1. V was clipped by 8 bases and J by 6 bases; unmatched bases: 5. Germline CDR1 SQVTM, CDR2 ANQGSEA. The CDR3 totals 11 residues.

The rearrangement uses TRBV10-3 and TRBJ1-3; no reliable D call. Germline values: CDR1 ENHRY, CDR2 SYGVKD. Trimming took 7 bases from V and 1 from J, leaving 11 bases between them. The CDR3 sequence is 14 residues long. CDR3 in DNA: TGTGCCATCATGTCCGGCAGATCTGGAAACACCATATATTTT. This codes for CAIMSGRSGNTIYF.

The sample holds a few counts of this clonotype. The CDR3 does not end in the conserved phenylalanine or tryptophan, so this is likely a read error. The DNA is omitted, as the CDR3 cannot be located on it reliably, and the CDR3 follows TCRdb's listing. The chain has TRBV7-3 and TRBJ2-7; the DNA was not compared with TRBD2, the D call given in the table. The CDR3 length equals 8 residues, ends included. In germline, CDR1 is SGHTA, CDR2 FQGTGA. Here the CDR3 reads CASSNSAG.

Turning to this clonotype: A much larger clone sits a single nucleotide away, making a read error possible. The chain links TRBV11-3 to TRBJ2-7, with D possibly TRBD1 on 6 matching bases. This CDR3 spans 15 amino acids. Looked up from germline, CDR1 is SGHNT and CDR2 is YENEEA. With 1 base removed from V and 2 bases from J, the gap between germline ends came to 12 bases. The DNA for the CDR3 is TGTGCCAGCAGCTTAGGGACCAGGGGCGCCTACGAGCAGTACTTC. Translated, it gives CASSLGTRGAYEQYF.

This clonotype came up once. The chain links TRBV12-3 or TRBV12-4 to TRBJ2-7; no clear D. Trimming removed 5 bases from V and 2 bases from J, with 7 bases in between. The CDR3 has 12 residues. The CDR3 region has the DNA TGTGCCAGCAGTATCGGAGCCTACGAGCAGTACTTC. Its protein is CASSIGAYEQYF.

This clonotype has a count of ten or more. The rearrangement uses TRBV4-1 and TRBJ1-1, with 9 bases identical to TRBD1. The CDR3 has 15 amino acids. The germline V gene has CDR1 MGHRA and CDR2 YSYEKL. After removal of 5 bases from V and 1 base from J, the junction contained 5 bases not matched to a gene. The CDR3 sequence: CASSIQGAPNTEAFF. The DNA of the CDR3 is TGCGCCAGCAGCATACAGGGGGCACCGAACACTGAAGCTTTCTTT.

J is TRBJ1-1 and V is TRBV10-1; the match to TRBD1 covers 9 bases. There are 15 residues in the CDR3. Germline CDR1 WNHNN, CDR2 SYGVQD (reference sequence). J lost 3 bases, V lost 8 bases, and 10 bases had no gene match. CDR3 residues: CASWTGDGGYTEAFF. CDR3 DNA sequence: TGCGCCAGCTGGACAGGGGATGGGGGCTACACTGAAGCTTTCTTT.

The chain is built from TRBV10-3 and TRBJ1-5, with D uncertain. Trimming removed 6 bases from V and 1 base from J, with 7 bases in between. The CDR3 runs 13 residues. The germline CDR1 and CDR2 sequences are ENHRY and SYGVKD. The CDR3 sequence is CAIRSESNQPQHF. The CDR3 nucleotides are TGTGCCATCAGATCAGAGAGCAATCAGCCCCAGCATTTT.

The CDR3 protein is CASSQGGYGYTF. The CDR3 bases are TGTGCCAGTAGCCAGGGAGGATATGGCTACACCTTC. The chain recombines TRBV19 with TRBJ1-2, with D possibly matching TRBD1 (5 bases). The CDR3 covers 12 residues. V lost 6 bases and J lost 5, with 10 bases in between. CDR1 is LNHDA and CDR2 is SQIVND in the germline V gene (reference sequence).

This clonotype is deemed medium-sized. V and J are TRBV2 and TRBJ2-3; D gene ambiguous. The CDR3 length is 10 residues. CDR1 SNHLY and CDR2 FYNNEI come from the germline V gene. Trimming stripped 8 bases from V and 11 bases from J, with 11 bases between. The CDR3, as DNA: TGTGCCAGCCTCCGGGTCCTGCAGTATTTT. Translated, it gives CASLRVLQYF.

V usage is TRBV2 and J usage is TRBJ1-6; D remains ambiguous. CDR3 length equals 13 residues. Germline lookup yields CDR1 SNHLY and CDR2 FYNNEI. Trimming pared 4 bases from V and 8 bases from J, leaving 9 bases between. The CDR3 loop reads CASSVARDSPLHF. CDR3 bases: TGTGCCAGCAGTGTTGCCCGTGATTCACCCCTCCACTTT.

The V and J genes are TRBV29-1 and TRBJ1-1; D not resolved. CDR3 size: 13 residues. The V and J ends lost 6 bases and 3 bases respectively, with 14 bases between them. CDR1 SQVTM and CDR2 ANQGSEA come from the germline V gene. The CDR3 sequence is CSVTSPLYTEAFF. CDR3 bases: TGCAGCGTAACCTCTCCCTTGTACACTGAAGCTTTCTTT.

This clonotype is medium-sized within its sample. CDR3 nucleotide sequence: TGTGCCATCAGTGAAGGGGTAAGCACTGAAGCTTTCTTT. It encodes CAISEGVSTEAFF. This chain connects TRBV10-3 to TRBJ1-1; possibly TRBD1 for D (5 bases). The ends were cut back, 3 bases at V and 4 bases at J, with 9 bases in the middle. Germline-derived CDR1 and CDR2 are ENHRY and SYGVKD. CDR3 length: 13 residues.